One and the same sample provided the 21 T cell receptor beta chains below, sequenced in a study of T cell changes during pregnancy in multiple sclerosis. Method: immunoSEQ multiplex PCR; TCRdb's copy keeps in-frame clones and lacks some. The data show some 99,000 clones, approximately 93% seen once. Sequenced material: peripheral blood, taken after pregnancy. These receptors all stem from a female donor with multiple sclerosis, enrolled in a pregnancy study.

The J gene is TRBJ2-5, the V gene TRBV11-3, with D possibly TRBD2 on 6 matching bases. The CDR3 length is 16 residues. The germline V gene has CDR1 SGHNT and CDR2 YENEEA. V was trimmed by 2 bases and J by 2 bases, leaving 15 bases between them. The CDR3 nucleotides read TGTGCCAGCAGCTTATCTGGCGGGGCCGTACAAGAGACCCAGTACTTC. As protein: CASSLSGGAVQETQYF.

This chain joins TRBV15 and TRBJ2-1; no clear D gene. Trimming pared 3 bases from V and 10 bases from J, leaving 10 bases between. The CDR3 is 12 residues long. Germline loops: CDR1 LNHNV, CDR2 YYDKDF (reference sequence). This CDR3 is CATSSYSKEQFF. The CDR3 DNA is TGTGCCACCAGCAGCTACTCTAAGGAGCAGTTCTTC.

The chain couples TRBV5-5 to TRBJ1-4; D unresolved. Per the germline V gene, CDR1 is SGHKS and CDR2 is YYEKEE (reference sequence). This CDR3 has 15 residues. The V gene lost 4 bases and the J gene lost 1 base, with 11 bases spanning the gap. The CDR3: CASSASQLTNEKLFF. The CDR3 DNA reads as TGTGCCAGCAGCGCCTCACAGTTAACTAATGAAAAACTGTTTTTT. Full variable domain (missing parts from reference TRBV5-5 and TRBJ1-4): DAGVTQSPTHLIKTRGQQVTLRCSPISGHKSVSWYQQVLGQGPQFIFQYYEKEERGRGNFPDRFSARQFPNYSSELNVNALLLGDSALYLCASSASQLTNEKLFFGSGTQLSVL.

The chain employs TRBV5-1 and TRBJ2-1; the D is unclear. V lost 4 bases, J lost 5 bases, and 10 bases lay in between. The V gene's germline CDR1 is SGHRS and CDR2 YFSETQ. The CDR3 runs 13 residues. CDR3 DNA: TGCGCCAGCAGCCTAATATCTGACAATGAGCAGTTCTTC. Protein product: CASSLISDNEQFF.

This chain connects TRBV28 to TRBJ2-3, with TRBD2 matching 12 bases. The germline gives CDR1 MDHEN, CDR2 SYDVKM. J was trimmed by 0 bases and V by 6 bases; bases with no gene match: 4. The length of the CDR3 is 16 residues. This CDR3 reads CASRLGLAGSTDTQYF. CDR3 coding DNA: TGTGCCAGCAGACTCGGACTAGCGGGAAGCACAGATACGCAGTATTTT.

In DNA, the CDR3 is TGTGCCAGTAGTACCCTAGCGGGAGTGTCGGATGAGCAGTTCTTC. Amino acid sequence: CASSTLAGVSDEQFF. The V call is TRBV19, the J call TRBJ2-1, with 10 bases lining up with TRBD2. This CDR3 is built from 15 residues. CDR1 LNHDA and CDR2 SQIVND come from the germline V gene (reference sequence). V lost 4 bases to trimming and J lost 8 bases; unmatched junction nucleotides: 8.

The V and J genes are TRBV5-1 and TRBJ2-6; 10 positions match TRBD1. V trimming: 1 base; J trimming: 0 bases; junction bases outside the gene matches: 4. In germline, CDR1 is SGHRS, CDR2 YFSETQ. The CDR3 is made up of 18 amino acids. The CDR3 protein is CASSLRDRGRSGANVLTF. The CDR3 region has the DNA TGCGCCAGCAGCTTGCGGGACAGGGGCCGCTCTGGGGCCAACGTCCTGACTTTC.

Only one count was recorded for this clone. The gene calls are TRBV28 and TRBJ1-1; 9 positions agree with TRBD1. J was trimmed by 5 bases and V by 5 bases; bases with no gene match: 12. This CDR3 region has 16 residues. Germline loops: CDR1 MDHEN, CDR2 SYDVKM. CDR3 sequence (DNA): TGTGCCAGCAGTCATCCCGCCACAGGGGGCGGGACTGAAGCTTTCTTT. Amino acid sequence: CASSHPATGGGTEAFF.

J is TRBJ2-1 and V is TRBV2, with 8 bases matching TRBD2. Looked up from germline, CDR1 is SNHLY and CDR2 is FYNNEI. The length of the CDR3 is 17 residues. V dropped 0 bases and J dropped 0; count of bases not matched to a gene: 4. Here the CDR3 reads CASSEADSGDSYNEQFF. CDR3 in DNA: TGTGCCAGCAGTGAAGCGGATAGCGGGGACTCCTACAATGAGCAGTTCTTC.

V is TRBV5-1 and J is TRBJ2-2, with a weak D call TRBD1 (5 bases). The germline V gene encodes CDR1 SGHRS and CDR2 YFSETQ. Trimming took 0 bases from V and 7 from J, leaving 10 bases between them. This CDR3 comprises 14 residues. As DNA, the CDR3 is TGCGCCAGCAGCTTGGAGGGGATAAGCGGGGAGCTGTTTTTT. Translated, it gives CASSLEGISGELFF.

Written as DNA, the CDR3 is TGTGCCAGCACCCCGACAGGGAATCAGCCCCAGCATTTT. It codes for CASTPTGNQPQHF. The V gene is TRBV6-6, the J gene TRBJ1-5, with 7 bases identical to TRBD1. V lost 7 bases and J lost 4; bases outside the gene matches: 4. CDR3 length: 13 residues. CDR1 and CDR2 from the germline V gene are MNHNY and SVGAGI (reference sequence).

The gene calls are TRBV27 and TRBJ1-2; D not resolved. Per germline, CDR1 MNHEY and CDR2 SMNVEV (reference sequence). This CDR3 comprises 13 residues. Trimming pared 4 bases from V and 6 bases from J, leaving 12 bases between. CDR3 bases: TGTGCCAGCAGTTCCCGACGGACTAATGGCTACACCTTC. Amino acid sequence: CASSSRRTNGYTF.

CDR3 loop: CASAYTGQGYTEAFF. The CDR3 DNA reads as TGTGCCAGCGCTTACACCGGACAGGGCTACACTGAAGCTTTCTTT. The chain employs TRBV28 and TRBJ1-1; 8 bases fit TRBD1. Germline lookup yields CDR1 MDHEN and CDR2 SYDVKM. Germline trimming cut 8 bases from V and 3 bases from J; bases unmatched to any gene: 11. This CDR3 is 15 amino acids long. Drawing the rest from reference TRBV28 and TRBJ1-1, the complete variable domain is DVKVTQSSRYLVKRTGEKVFLECVQDMDHENMFWYRQDPGLGLRLIYFSYDVKMKEKGDIPEGYSVSREKKERFSLILESASTNQTSMYLCASAYTGQGYTEAFFGQGTRLTVV.

J is TRBJ2-1 and V is TRBV27; the match to TRBD1 covers 7 bases. CDR1 is MNHEY, CDR2 SMNVEV, per germline (reference sequence). The CDR3 extends over 17 amino acids. V was pared by 0 bases and J by 0 bases, with 5 bases of the junction left unmatched. CDR3: CASSLSIGGLSYNEQFF. The CDR3 coding sequence is TGTGCCAGCAGTTTATCGATAGGGGGCCTCTCCTACAATGAGCAGTTCTTC.

The chain couples TRBV29-1 to TRBJ1-6, with 7 positions matching TRBD1. This CDR3 spans 13 amino acids. CDR1 and CDR2 (germline): SQVTM, ANQGSEA. With 6 bases clipped from V and 10 bases from J, the junction kept 9 bases outside the gene matches. CDR3 coding DNA: TGCAGCGTCGGCGAGACAGGGACATCACCCCTCCACTTT. Protein sequence: CSVGETGTSPLHF.

This clone was observed a single time. The chain couples TRBV2 to TRBJ2-7; 8 bases align to TRBD2. The CDR3 sequence is 15 residues long. Trimming took 1 base from V and 4 from J; bases not matched to a gene: 6. Looked up from germline, CDR1 is SNHLY and CDR2 is FYNNEI. The CDR3 protein is CASSEGLASQYEQYF. CDR3 bases: TGTGCCAGCAGTGAAGGACTAGCGAGTCAGTACGAGCAGTACTTC.

Worth noting for this clone: Other DNA sequences in this specimen translate into the identical CDR3. V and J are TRBV29-1 and TRBJ1-1; D might be TRBD1 (6 bases). V was pared by 6 bases and J by 1 base, with 9 bases between. Germline CDR1 is SQVTM and CDR2 is ANQGSEA. The CDR3 sequence is 12 residues long. The CDR3 DNA follows: TGCAGCGTACTAGGGGGGAACACTGAAGCTTTCTTT. Translated, it gives CSVLGGNTEAFF.

The chain combines TRBV5-6 with TRBJ2-3; D perhaps matches TRBD1 (6 bases). This CDR3 spans 15 amino acids. Germline-derived CDR1 and CDR2 are SGHDT and YYEEEE. Trimming removed 0 bases at V and 4 bases at J, with 12 bases between. This chain's CDR3 is CASSLELGAADTQYF. Here the CDR3 DNA reads TGTGCCAGCAGCTTGGAGTTGGGGGCAGCAGATACGCAGTATTTT.

This sequence joins TRBV30 and TRBJ2-3, with 9 positions matching TRBD1. CDR1 GTSNPN and CDR2 SVGIG come from the germline V gene (reference sequence). The V gene end was trimmed by 0 bases and the J gene end by 6 bases; junction bases not matched to a gene: 13. The CDR3 length is 17 residues. The CDR3 region is CAWSVWGKDRGGDTQYF. The CDR3 DNA follows: TGTGCCTGGAGTGTATGGGGAAAGGACAGGGGAGGGGATACGCAGTATTTT.

V usage is TRBV4-1 and J usage is TRBJ1-2; 9 bases align to TRBD1. Germline CDR1 is MGHRA and CDR2 is YSYEKL. With V trimmed by 5 bases and J by 8 bases, 12 bases remained unmatched. The CDR3 runs to 15 residues. CDR3 coding DNA: TGCGCCAGCAGCTCAACCGGGACAGGGCCGAAAGGCTACACCTTC. Translation gives CASSSTGTGPKGYTF.

The rearrangement uses TRBV15 and TRBJ2-5; unclear D gene. V gave up 5 bases and J gave up 0 bases, with 7 bases separating them. CDR1 LNHNV and CDR2 YYDKDF come from the germline V gene (reference sequence). The length of the CDR3 is 13 residues. CDR3 nucleotide sequence: TGTGCCACCAGCCCTGAGAACCAAGAGACCCAGTACTTC. Translating it yields CATSPENQETQYF.